This T cell receptor beta chain was identified during a study of shared clonotypes between healthy human individuals. Study-wide findings and caveats: The represented genetic and exposure-history diversity was limited by the small number of donors.

All donors were healthy HIV-negative adults lacking recent acute infections or vaccinations. Donors comprised only Caucasian adults living in Nashville, Tennessee. Assay used: immunoSEQ multiplex PCR; TCRdb lists only in-frame clones, some missing. The profile shows a few hundred thousand clones, just over 65% of them singletons. Trimming removed 3 bases from V and 3 bases from J, with 18 bases in between. This CDR3 comprises 17 residues. CDR1 is SGHNT and CDR2 is YENEEA in the germline V gene. Worth noting for this clone: Its antigen is unknown.

This TCR was recovered from a young man in good health. The sequencing input was memory CD4+ T cells sorted from blood. Subset meaning: CD45RA-negative fraction. This chain connects TRBV11-3 to TRBJ1-5; D perhaps matches TRBD1 (5 bases). Here the CDR3 DNA reads TGTGCCAGCAGCTTCCCCCCCGAGCAGGGAGACAATCAGCCCCAGCATTTT. Protein product: CASSFPPEQGDNQPQHF.